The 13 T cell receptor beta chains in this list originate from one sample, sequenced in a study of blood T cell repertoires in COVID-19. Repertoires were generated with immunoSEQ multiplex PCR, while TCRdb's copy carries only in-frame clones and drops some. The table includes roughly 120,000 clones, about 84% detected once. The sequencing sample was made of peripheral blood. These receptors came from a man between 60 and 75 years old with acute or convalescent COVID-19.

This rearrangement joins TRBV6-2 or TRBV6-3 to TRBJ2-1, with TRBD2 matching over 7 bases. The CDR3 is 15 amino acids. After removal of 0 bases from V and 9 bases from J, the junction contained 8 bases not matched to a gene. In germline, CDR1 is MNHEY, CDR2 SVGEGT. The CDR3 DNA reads TGTGCCAGCAGTTACTCAGCGGGACGAGAAGGTGAGCAGTTCTTC. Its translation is CASSYSAGREGEQFF.

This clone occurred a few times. The CDR3 reads CAISEGGTGRVEQYF. As DNA, the CDR3 is TGTGCCATCAGTGAGGGGGGGACAGGGAGGGTCGAGCAGTACTTC. This chain uses TRBV10-3 with TRBJ2-7; TRBD1 matches at 9 bases. The CDR3 consists of 15 residues. The ends lost 2 bases at V and 6 bases at J; junction bases unmatched: 8. Germline V gene data show CDR1 as ENHRY and CDR2 as SYGVKD.

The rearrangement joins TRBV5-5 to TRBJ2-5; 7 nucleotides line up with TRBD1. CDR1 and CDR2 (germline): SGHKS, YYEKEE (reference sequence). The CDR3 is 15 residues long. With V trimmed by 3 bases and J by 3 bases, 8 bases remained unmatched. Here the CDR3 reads CASSSRQGREETQYF. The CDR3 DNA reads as TGTGCCAGCAGCTCCCGACAGGGAAGGGAAGAGACCCAGTACTTC.

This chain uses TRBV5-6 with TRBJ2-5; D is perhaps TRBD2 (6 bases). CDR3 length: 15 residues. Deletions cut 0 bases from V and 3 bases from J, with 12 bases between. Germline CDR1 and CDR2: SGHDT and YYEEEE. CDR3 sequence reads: CASSLDGTVKETQYF. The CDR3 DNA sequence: TGTGCCAGCAGCTTGGACGGGACTGTCAAAGAGACCCAGTACTTC.

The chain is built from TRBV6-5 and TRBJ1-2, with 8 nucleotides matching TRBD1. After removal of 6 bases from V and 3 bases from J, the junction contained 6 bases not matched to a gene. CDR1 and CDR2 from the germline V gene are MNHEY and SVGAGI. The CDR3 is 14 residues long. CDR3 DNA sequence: TGTGCCAGCAGGGAGGACAGGGAGGACTATGGCTACACCTTC. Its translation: CASREDREDYGYTF.

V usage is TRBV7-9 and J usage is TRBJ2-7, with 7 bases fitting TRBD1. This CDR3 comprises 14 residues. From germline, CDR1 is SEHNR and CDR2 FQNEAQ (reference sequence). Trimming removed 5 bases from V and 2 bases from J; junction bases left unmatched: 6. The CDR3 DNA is TGTGCCAGCAGCGGATGGGACAGTACCTACGAGCAGTACTTC. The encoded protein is CASSGWDSTYEQYF.

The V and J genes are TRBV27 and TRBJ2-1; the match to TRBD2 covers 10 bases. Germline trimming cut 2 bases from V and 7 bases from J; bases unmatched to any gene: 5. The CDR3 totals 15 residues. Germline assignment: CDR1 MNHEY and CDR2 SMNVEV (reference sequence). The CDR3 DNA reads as TGTGCCAGCAGTTTAGGGTCTAGCGGGAGAAATGAGCAGTTCTTC. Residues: CASSLGSSGRNEQFF.

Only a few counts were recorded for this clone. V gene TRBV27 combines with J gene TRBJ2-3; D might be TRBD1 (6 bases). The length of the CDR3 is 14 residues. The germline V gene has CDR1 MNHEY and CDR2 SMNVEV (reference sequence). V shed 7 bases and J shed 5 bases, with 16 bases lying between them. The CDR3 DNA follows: TGTGCCAGCATCCCAGGGCAGGGGATAGATACGCAGTATTTT. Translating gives CASIPGQGIDTQYF.

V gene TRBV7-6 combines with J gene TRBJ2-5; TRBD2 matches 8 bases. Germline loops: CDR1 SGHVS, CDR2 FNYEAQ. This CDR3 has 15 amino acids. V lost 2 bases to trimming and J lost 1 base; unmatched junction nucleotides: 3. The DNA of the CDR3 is TGTGCCAGCAGCTTAACGACTAGCGCCCAAGAGACCCAGTACTTC. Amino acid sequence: CASSLTTSAQETQYF.

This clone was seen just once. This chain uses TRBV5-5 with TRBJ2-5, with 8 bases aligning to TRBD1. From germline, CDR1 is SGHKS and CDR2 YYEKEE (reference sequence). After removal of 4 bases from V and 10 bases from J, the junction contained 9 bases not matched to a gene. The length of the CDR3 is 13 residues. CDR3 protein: CASSPQGVGHQYF. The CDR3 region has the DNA TGTGCCAGCAGCCCACAGGGGGTCGGCCACCAGTACTTC. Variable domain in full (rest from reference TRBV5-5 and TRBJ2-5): DAGVTQSPTHLIKTRGQQVTLRCSPISGHKSVSWYQQVLGQGPQFIFQYYEKEERGRGNFPDRFSARQFPNYSSELNVNALLLGDSALYLCASSPQGVGHQYFGPGTRLLVL.

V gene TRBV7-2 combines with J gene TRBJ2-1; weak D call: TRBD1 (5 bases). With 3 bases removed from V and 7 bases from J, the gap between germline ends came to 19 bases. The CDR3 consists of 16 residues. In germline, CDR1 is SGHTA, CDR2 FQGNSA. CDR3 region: CASSLGLLRTYNEQFF. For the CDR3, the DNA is TGTGCCAGCAGCTTGGGGCTTCTACGGACGTATAATGAGCAGTTCTTC.

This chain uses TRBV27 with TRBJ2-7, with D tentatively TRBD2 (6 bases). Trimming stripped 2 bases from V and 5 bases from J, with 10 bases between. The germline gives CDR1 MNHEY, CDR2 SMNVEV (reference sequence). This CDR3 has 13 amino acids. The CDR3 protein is CASSLRRAHEQYF. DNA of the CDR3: TGTGCCAGCAGTTTAAGGAGGGCCCACGAGCAGTACTTC.

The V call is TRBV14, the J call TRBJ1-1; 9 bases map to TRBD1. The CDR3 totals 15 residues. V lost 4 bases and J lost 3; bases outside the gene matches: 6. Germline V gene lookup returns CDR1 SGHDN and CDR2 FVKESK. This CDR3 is CASSPFRDRDTEAFF. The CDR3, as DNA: TGTGCCAGCAGCCCATTCCGGGACAGGGACACTGAAGCTTTCTTT.